One and the same sample provided the 10 T cell receptor beta chains below, sequenced in a study of regulatory T cells in long-lasting Graves disease. The time point: newly diagnosed GD, antithyroid drugs for less than 3 months. Extracted PBMC RNA gave rise to the TCR library. Libraries of TCR beta came from iRepertoire HTBI primers plus Arm-PCR of CDR3 regions. One entry per CDR3 protein results from TCRdb running MiXCR on the multiplex PCR reads. The sample contains about 470,000 distinct CDR3 sequences, 15% to 20% of which appear only once. The sample also formed part of further work on T cells in Graves' hyperthyroidism and ophthalmopathy.

The specimen comprised peripheral blood mononuclear cells (PBMCs), sampled at new diagnosis, from a patient treated with antithyroid drugs. These receptors all come from a man between 35 and 55 years old with Graves disease.

This chain links TRBV28 with TRBJ2-2, with 7 bases lining up with TRBD1. This CDR3 region has 15 residues. CDR1 and CDR2 (germline): MDHEN, SYDVKM. Trimming removed 4 bases from V and 7 bases from J; junction bases left unmatched: 9. CDR3 DNA sequence: TGTGCCAGCAGTTCACGTACAGGGGCGGTCGGGGAGCTGTTTTTT. It translates to CASSSRTGAVGELFF.

The table lists this clonotype with a few counts. The J gene is TRBJ2-5, the V gene TRBV24-1, with no clear D. The CDR3 sequence is 13 residues long. Germline loops: CDR1 KGHDR, CDR2 SFDVKD. V was clipped by 4 bases and J by 7 bases, with 12 bases between them. CDR3 in DNA: TGTGCCACCAGTGACGACTGGTCGGCGACCCAGTACTTC. Its translation: CATSDDWSATQYF.

The rearrangement links TRBV19 to TRBJ2-5; 11 bases line up with TRBD2. The CDR3 is 13 amino acids. The J segment lost 3 bases and the V segment lost 6 bases, leaving 0 bases of the junction unmatched. In germline, CDR1 is LNHDA, CDR2 SQIVND (reference sequence). DNA of the CDR3: TGTGCCAGTAGGACTAGCGGGGAAGAGACCCAGTACTTC. It is translated as CASRTSGEETQYF.

This clonotype was counted many times. The chain carries TRBV30 and TRBJ2-5, with TRBD2 matching 7 bases. V lost 0 bases to trimming and J lost 5 bases; unmatched junction nucleotides: 12. This CDR3 has 16 amino acids. Germline V gene data show CDR1 as GTSNPN and CDR2 as SVGIG (reference sequence). The CDR3 nucleotides read TGTGCCTGGAGTGTACTGCGGGAGTGGGGTCGTGAGACCCAGTACTTC. The encoded protein is CAWSVLREWGRETQYF.

This clonotype was observed many times. The chain employs TRBV7-2 and TRBJ2-2, with TRBD1 matching over 9 bases. CDR3 length: 16 amino acids. Germline V CDR1 and CDR2: SGHTA, FQGNSA. Unmatched junction bases numbered 7, after V lost 4 bases and J lost 4 bases. For the CDR3, the DNA is TGTGCCAGCAGCTCGAGGGACAGGGTCTTCACCGGGGAGCTGTTTTTT. Translation: CASSSRDRVFTGELFF.

This clonotype came up a few times. V gene TRBV6-9 combines with J gene TRBJ2-5, with D perhaps matching TRBD1 (6 bases). The CDR3 loop spans 12 amino acids. V was clipped by 3 bases and J by 5 bases, with 7 bases between them. Per germline, CDR1 MNHGY and CDR2 SVAAGI. The CDR3 DNA reads as TGTGCCAGCAGTTACCAGGGGGAGACCCAGTACTTC. This codes for CASSYQGETQYF.

In its sample, this clonotype was seen many times. V usage is TRBV2 and J usage is TRBJ2-7; the D call may be TRBD1 or TRBD2 (5 bases each). There are 12 residues in the CDR3. Trimming left V 6 bases short and J 4 bases short, with 10 bases between. Looked up from germline, CDR1 is SNHLY and CDR2 is FYNNEI. CDR3 region: CASSRGEYEQYF. The CDR3 DNA reads as TGTGCCAGCAGCCGGGGCGAGTACGAGCAGTACTTC.

This clonotype was seen a few times. This rearrangement joins TRBV6-1 to TRBJ2-3, with TRBD2 matching over 11 bases. The CDR3 runs to 15 residues. Germline CDR1 is MNHNS and CDR2 is SASEGT. Unmatched junction bases numbered 7, after V lost 6 bases and J lost 5 bases. DNA of the CDR3: TGTGCCAGCAGAGTTGGACTAGCGGGCGGAGATACGCAGTATTTT. The encoded protein is CASRVGLAGGDTQYF.

This clonotype was observed a few times. A much larger clone is a single base away; this may be a read error. The V gene is TRBV4-2, the J gene TRBJ1-1; a weak D match, TRBD1 (6 bases). CDR1 and CDR2 from the germline V gene are LGHNA and YNFKEQ. This CDR3 is 14 amino acids long. V lost 1 base, J lost 1 base, and 7 bases lay in between. CDR3 in amino acids: CASSQAGQNTEAFF. The DNA for the CDR3 is TGTGCCAGCAGCCAAGCGGGACAGAACACTGAAGCTTTCTTT.

This clonotype was detected only a few times. The genes are TRBV14 and TRBJ2-5; D unclear. CDR1 and CDR2 from the germline V gene are SGHDN and FVKESK. The CDR3 contains 11 residues. V lost 1 base and J 7 bases, leaving 4 bases between the germline ends. CDR3 loop: CASSQGWTQYF. The CDR3 nucleotides read TGTGCCAGCAGCCAAGGGTGGACCCAGTACTTC.